This is a list of T cell receptor beta chains from one sample in a study of shared clonotypes between healthy human individuals. TCRdb's table, derived via immunoSEQ multiplex PCR, lists solely in-frame clones and lacks some. The table shows roughly 1,500,000 clones, with approximately 98.5% occurring only once. The sample taken for sequencing was naive CD4+ T cells sorted from blood. All receptors derive from a man aged 30 to 45 in good health. Each CDR3 is given with its conserved first and last residue. A D gene is named only where the DNA matches it firmly. Only some rows state a clone size, as once, few, many or a class for expanded clones.

CDR3aa,CDR3nt,d_gene,v_gene,j_gene,abundance
CATSGGGTGYEQYF,TGTGCCACCAGCGGCGGCGGGACAGGCTACGAGCAGTACTTC,TRBD1,TRBV15,TRBJ2-7,.
CASRGLAGGKNIQYF,TGTGCCAGCAGAGGACTAGCGGGAGGAAAAAACATTCAGTACTTC,TRBD2,TRBV28,TRBJ2-4,.
CASSQERSGSSYEQYF,TGCGCCAGCAGCCAGGAACGTTCGGGTAGCTCCTACGAGCAGTACTTC,.,TRBV4-1,TRBJ2-7,.
CASRTGISDYGYTF,TGTGCCAGCAGGACAGGGATCAGTGATTATGGCTACACCTTC,TRBD1,TRBV6-5,TRBJ1-2,once
CASRGLGTSTDTQYF,TGTGCCAGTAGGGGACTCGGAACGAGCACAGATACGCAGTATTTT,.,TRBV19,TRBJ2-3,.
CASSEIAGVYNEQFF,TGTGCCAGTAGTGAGATAGCGGGAGTGTACAATGAGCAGTTCTTC,TRBD2,TRBV19,TRBJ2-1,.
CASSLAGGEADTQYF,TGTGCCAGCAGCTTAGCAGGGGGCGAGGCAGATACGCAGTATTTT,TRBD1,TRBV7-2,TRBJ2-3,once
CASSSHTQGAETQYF,TGTGCCAGCAGCTCGCATACACAGGGGGCCGAGACCCAGTACTTC,TRBD1,TRBV5-4,TRBJ2-5,.
CASSEAQGFQETQYF,TGTGCCAGCAGTGAAGCACAGGGATTCCAAGAGACCCAGTACTTC,.,TRBV6-1,TRBJ2-5,.
CASRQAGTDTQYF,TGTGCCAGCAGGCAAGCGGGCACAGATACGCAGTATTTT,.,TRBV7-2,TRBJ2-3,.
CASSFLVADTQYF,TGTGCCAGCAGTTTTTTAGTGGCAGATACGCAGTATTTT,.,TRBV28,TRBJ2-3,.
CASSLEGQGLHYNEQFF,TGCGCCAGCAGCTTGGAAGGACAGGGGTTACACTACAATGAGCAGTTCTTC,TRBD1,TRBV5-1,TRBJ2-1,.
CASSSPGQGRSGELFF,TGTGCCAGCAGTTCGCCGGGACAAGGACGTTCCGGGGAGCTGTTTTTT,.,TRBV28,TRBJ2-2,.
CASSRISYEQYF,TGCGCCAGCAGTCGGATCTCCTACGAGCAGTACTTC,.,TRBV5-1,TRBJ2-7,.
CASSRVLGLFTLGDEQFF,TGCGCCAGCAGCCGAGTCTTGGGACTATTCACCTTAGGTGATGAGCAGTTCTTC,TRBD2,TRBV4-3,TRBJ2-1,.
CASRLAPSGSSYNEQFF,TGTGCAAGTCGCTTAGCCCCAAGCGGGAGCTCCTACAATGAGCAGTTCTTC,.,TRBV12-2,TRBJ2-1,.